Each of the 23 T cell receptor beta chains below was sequenced from the same sample in a study of long-term antiretroviral therapy in people with HIV. The immunoSEQ assay was v3.0, run at survey level. This table comes from immunoSEQ multiplex PCR, and its TCRdb copy is limited to in-frame clones, with some not included. The table records tens of thousands of clones, approximately 94% of them present only once. This specimen was unsorted PBMCs, taken around 9 years after starting antiretroviral therapy. These TCRs come from a man aged 25 to 40 with HIV.

The J gene is TRBJ1-5, the V gene TRBV9, with no clear D. The CDR3 has 13 amino acids. CDR1 and CDR2 (germline): SGDLS, YYNGEE. Trimming removed 4 bases from V and 5 bases from J, with 10 bases in between. The CDR3 coding sequence is TGTGCCAGCAGCCCCCGAGGAGATCAGCCCCAGCATTTT. This translates into CASSPRGDQPQHF.

V is TRBV5-1 and J is TRBJ2-3; D possibly uses TRBD1 or TRBD2 (5 bases each). Germline V CDR1 and CDR2: SGHRS, YFSETQ. The CDR3 runs 16 residues. Trimming took off 0 bases at V and 3 bases at J, with 14 bases between the two ends. This chain's CDR3 is CASSLGDTGRTDTQYF. The DNA for the CDR3 is TGCGCCAGCAGCTTGGGAGATACGGGGCGTACAGATACGCAGTATTTT. The full variable domain, with the rest looked up from reference TRBV5-1 and TRBJ2-3, is KAGVTQTPRYLIKTRGQQVTLSCSPISGHRSVSWYQQTPGQGLQFLFEYFSETQRNKGNFPGRFSGRQFSNSRSEMNVSTLELGDSALYLCASSLGDTGRTDTQYFGPGTRLTVL.

The chain combines TRBV27 with TRBJ2-1; D could derive from TRBD1 or TRBD2 (6 bases each). The CDR3 runs 13 residues. Germline-derived CDR1 and CDR2 are MNHEY and SMNVEV (reference sequence). V was shortened by 3 bases and J by 7 bases, with 10 bases between the two germline ends. The chain's CDR3 is CASSLGGPNEQFF. Written as DNA, the CDR3 is TGTGCCAGCAGTTTGGGGGGCCCGAATGAGCAGTTCTTC.

This clone was counted once. The rearrangement joins TRBV10-3 to TRBJ2-2; D remains unclear. Germline lookup yields CDR1 ENHRY and CDR2 SYGVKD. V lost 6 bases, J lost 6 bases, and 5 bases lay in between. The CDR3 is made up of 11 amino acids. The CDR3 sequence is CAIRGPGELFF. The CDR3, as DNA: TGTGCCATCAGAGGGCCCGGGGAGCTGTTTTTT.

This rearrangement joins TRBV5-1 to TRBJ2-2; D is unclear. Trimming shortened V by 5 bases and J by 3 bases, and 11 bases separated the two germline ends. CDR1 SGHRS and CDR2 YFSETQ come from the germline V gene. This CDR3 contains 14 residues. The CDR3 is CASSTGYDTGELFF. The CDR3 bases are TGCGCCAGCAGTACGGGTTACGACACCGGGGAGCTGTTTTTT.

For the CDR3, the DNA is TGTGCCAGCAGGGGGGGCGGGGGCTCCTACAATGAGCAGTTCTTC. Its translation is CASRGGGGSYNEQFF. The chain has TRBV2 and TRBJ2-1, with a weak D call TRBD2 (7 bases). Between the trimmed V and J ends, which lost 6 bases and 0 bases, there was a span of 12 bases. The CDR3 is 15 residues long. CDR1 SNHLY and CDR2 FYNNEI come from the germline V gene.

The chain has TRBV11-2 and TRBJ2-7; maybe TRBD2 (5 bases). CDR3 size: 12 residues. Trimming pared 0 bases from V and 7 bases from J, leaving 7 bases between. The germline V gene encodes CDR1 SGHAT and CDR2 FQNNGV. The CDR3, as DNA: TGTGCCAGCAGCTTAGATCGGGGAGAGCAGTACTTC. Protein product: CASSLDRGEQYF.

V gene TRBV5-6 combines with J gene TRBJ2-3; no clear D gene. This CDR3 is 16 amino acids long. From germline, CDR1 is SGHDT and CDR2 YYEEEE. Trimming took 0 bases from V and 1 from J, leaving 12 bases between them. CDR3 bases: TGTGCCAGCAGCTTGGCGTGGGGTGGGGGCACAGATACGCAGTATTTT. This sequence encodes CASSLAWGGGTDTQYF. Full variable domain (outside the CDR3, taken from reference TRBV5-6 and TRBJ2-3): DAGVTQSPTHLIKTRGQQVTLRCSPKSGHDTVSWYQQALGQGPQFIFQYYEEEERQRGNFPDRFSGHQFPNYSSELNVNALLLGDSALYLCASSLAWGGGTDTQYFGPGTRLTVL.

The chain combines TRBV4-1 with TRBJ2-3; 7 nucleotides align to TRBD2. The length of the CDR3 is 13 residues. Germline V CDR1 and CDR2: MGHRA, YSYEKL. Losses at the gene ends were 5 bases for V and 9 bases for J; bases not matched to a gene: 8. CDR3 coding DNA: TGCGCCAGCAGCTCCCGTGCGGGGGAGACGCAGTATTTT. Translation: CASSSRAGETQYF.

The gene calls are TRBV5-1 and TRBJ1-1; 7 nucleotides agree with TRBD1. CDR3 length: 14 residues. Germline values: CDR1 SGHRS, CDR2 YFSETQ. After removal of 5 bases from V and 1 base from J, the junction contained 5 bases not matched to a gene. The CDR3 protein is CASRTGEGNTEAFF. In nucleotides, the CDR3 is TGCGCCAGCAGAACAGGGGAGGGGAACACTGAAGCTTTCTTT.

The rearrangement joins TRBV5-1 to TRBJ2-2; 8 nucleotides match TRBD1. CDR3 length: 16 residues. Germline CDR1 reads SGHRS; CDR2 reads YFSETQ. The junction had 3 bases not matched to a gene; V was cut back by 2 bases and J by 0 bases. The CDR3 is CASSFPDRANTGELFF. The CDR3 DNA sequence: TGCGCCAGCAGCTTCCCGGACAGGGCGAACACCGGGGAGCTGTTTTTT.

The count of this clone is one. This chain links TRBV7-9 with TRBJ2-2; D is ambiguous. Trimming took 6 bases from V and 5 from J, leaving 7 bases between them. This CDR3 comprises 12 residues. The germline V gene has CDR1 SEHNR and CDR2 FQNEAQ (reference sequence). The CDR3 region has the DNA TGTGCCAGCAGGGGGTCAACCGGGGAGCTGTTTTTT. It yields the protein CASRGSTGELFF.

The genes are TRBV28 and TRBJ1-6; D is uncertain. Germline CDR1 and CDR2: MDHEN and SYDVKM. Trimming shortened V by 2 bases and J by 9 bases, and 17 bases separated the two germline ends. The CDR3 consists of 16 residues. The CDR3 here is CASSLGGNSYGSPLHF. The CDR3 DNA reads TGTGCCAGCAGTTTAGGAGGCAATTCCTACGGTTCACCCCTCCACTTT.

This clone was observed once. CDR3 loop: CASSKRTGGTEAFF. As DNA, the CDR3 is TGTGCCAGCAGCAAACGAACGGGTGGCACTGAAGCTTTCTTT. J is TRBJ1-1 and V is TRBV21-1. TRBV21-1 is a listed pseudogene. The CDR3 has 14 amino acids.

The chain combines TRBV11-2 with TRBJ2-3; D is undetermined. The CDR3 consists of 17 residues. Per the germline V gene, CDR1 is SGHAT and CDR2 is FQNNGV. Trimming stripped 5 bases from V and 1 base from J, with 19 bases between. The CDR3 is CASSPLFGLGGTDTQYF. CDR3 coding DNA: TGTGCCAGCAGCCCTCTCTTCGGATTAGGAGGCACAGATACGCAGTATTTT.

The V gene is TRBV9, the J gene TRBJ1-2; TRBD1 matches at 11 bases. Germline V gives CDR1 SGDLS, CDR2 YYNGEE. The J segment lost 7 bases and the V segment lost 4 bases, leaving 18 bases of the junction unmatched. The CDR3 runs 18 residues. Here the CDR3 reads CASSTRPGQGGRTPGYTF. The CDR3 DNA sequence: TGTGCCAGCAGCACCAGACCGGGACAGGGGGGCAGAACTCCTGGCTACACCTTC. The whole variable domain, filled in from reference TRBV9 and TRBJ1-2, reads DSGVTQTPKHLITATGQRVTLRCSPRSGDLSVYWYQQSLDQGLQFLIQYYNGEERAKGNILERFSAQQFPDLHSELNLSSLELGDSALYFCASSTRPGQGGRTPGYTFGSGTRLTVV.

This chain connects TRBV5-6 to TRBJ1-4; D is unclear. This CDR3 has 16 amino acids. V dropped 1 base and J dropped 8 bases, with 18 bases sitting between them. Germline V gene data show CDR1 as SGHDT and CDR2 as YYEEEE. The CDR3 DNA is TGTGCCAGCAGCTTGAATCCCGGGTCGGGAGGGGAAAAACTGTTTTTT. Encoded protein: CASSLNPGSGGEKLFF.

The chain combines TRBV5-6 with TRBJ2-1, with D tentatively TRBD1 (6 bases). The CDR3 totals 15 residues. V was cut by 3 bases and J by 8 bases, with 18 bases left in between. Germline-derived CDR1 and CDR2 are SGHDT and YYEEEE. This CDR3 reads CASSWGSGVADEQFF. The DNA for the CDR3 is TGTGCCAGCAGCTGGGGGTCAGGGGTTGCGGATGAGCAGTTCTTC. The complete variable domain, with remaining parts taken from reference TRBV5-6 and TRBJ2-1, reads DAGVTQSPTHLIKTRGQQVTLRCSPKSGHDTVSWYQQALGQGPQFIFQYYEEEERQRGNFPDRFSGHQFPNYSSELNVNALLLGDSALYLCASSWGSGVADEQFFGPGTRLTVL.

This clone was picked up one time. The chain recombines TRBV7-9 with TRBJ2-1, with D possibly being TRBD2 (6 bases). Trimming stripped 3 bases from V and 0 bases from J, with 9 bases between. CDR3 length: 15 amino acids. In germline, CDR1 is SEHNR, CDR2 FQNEAQ (reference sequence). For the CDR3, the DNA is TGTGCCAGCAGCTTTAGCGGTAGCTCCTACAATGAGCAGTTCTTC. It yields the protein CASSFSGSSYNEQFF.

The rearrangement joins TRBV13 to TRBJ1-1; a weak D match, TRBD1 (5 bases). Germline V gives CDR1 PRHDT, CDR2 FYEKMQ (reference sequence). Trimming stripped 1 base from V and 7 bases from J, with 10 bases between. CDR3 length equals 13 residues. DNA for the CDR3: TGTGCCAGCAGCTTAGAGGGGCGGGGTGAAGCTTTCTTT. Translation: CASSLEGRGEAFF.

For this clone: A read error may produce the germline difference seen at one junction end. The chain combines TRBV9 with TRBJ1-4, with a weak D call TRBD1 (6 bases). This CDR3 spans 12 amino acids. Germline values: CDR1 SGDLS, CDR2 YYNGEE. For the CDR3, the DNA is TGTGCCAGCAGCGCGTACCCAGGGGATTTGATTTTT. It is translated as CASSAYPGDLIF.

This chain connects TRBV7-2 to TRBJ1-4; D not resolved. V lost 5 bases and J 6 bases, leaving 10 bases between the germline ends. This CDR3 comprises 13 residues. Per the germline V gene, CDR1 is SGHTA and CDR2 is FQGNSA. The CDR3 region has the DNA TGTGCCAGCAGCCTAGGGTGGCATGAAAAACTGTTTTTT. It yields the protein CASSLGWHEKLFF.

This chain links TRBV2 with TRBJ2-7; unclear D gene. Trimming pared 3 bases from V and 3 bases from J, leaving 9 bases between. The CDR3 covers 13 residues. Germline CDR1 is SNHLY and CDR2 is FYNNEI. The CDR3 loop is CASSEASYYEQYV. CDR3 DNA: TGTGCCAGCAGTGAGGCCAGCTACTACGAGCAGTACGTC.